This T cell receptor beta chain originates from a study of T cell responses to AZD1222 COVID-19 vaccine. Study results and caveats: Vaccine-associated CD4 TCRs ranged over spike, dominating at 160-218 and 743-854. Donors skewed white British and female; clonal diversity was possibly underestimated.

Comments on this clone: The antigen remains undetermined.

TCRdb keeps only in-frame clones here, not all; method: immunoSEQ multiplex PCR. The repertoire holds 200,000 or so clones, roughly 88% seen once, with 7.7% in the top ten. The CDR3 is made up of 11 amino acids. Germline V lookup: CDR1 SGHTA, CDR2 FQGNSA. V lost 5 bases, J lost 8 bases, and 7 bases lay in between. The TCR sequence derives from an adult in good health. The genes are TRBV7-2 and TRBJ1-3; D remains ambiguous. The source was peripheral blood, collected on day 0 of AZD1222 vaccination. The CDR3 DNA is TGTGCCAGCAGCGTTGGGGACACCATATATTTT. Translated: CASSVGDTIYF.